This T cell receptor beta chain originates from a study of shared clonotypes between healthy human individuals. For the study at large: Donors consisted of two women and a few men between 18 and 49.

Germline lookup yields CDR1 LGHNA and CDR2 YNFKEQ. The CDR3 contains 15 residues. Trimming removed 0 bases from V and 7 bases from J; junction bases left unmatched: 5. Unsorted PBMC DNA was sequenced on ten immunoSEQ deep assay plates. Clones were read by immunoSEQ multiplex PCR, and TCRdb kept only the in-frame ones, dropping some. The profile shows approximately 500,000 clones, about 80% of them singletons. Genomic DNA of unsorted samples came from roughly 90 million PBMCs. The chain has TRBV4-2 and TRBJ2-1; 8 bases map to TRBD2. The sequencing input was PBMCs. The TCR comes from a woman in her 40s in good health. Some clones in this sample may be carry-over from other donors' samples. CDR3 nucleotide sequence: TGTGCCAGCAGCCAAGAGGGACTAGTTCATAATGAGCAGTTCTTC. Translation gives CASSQEGLVHNEQFF.